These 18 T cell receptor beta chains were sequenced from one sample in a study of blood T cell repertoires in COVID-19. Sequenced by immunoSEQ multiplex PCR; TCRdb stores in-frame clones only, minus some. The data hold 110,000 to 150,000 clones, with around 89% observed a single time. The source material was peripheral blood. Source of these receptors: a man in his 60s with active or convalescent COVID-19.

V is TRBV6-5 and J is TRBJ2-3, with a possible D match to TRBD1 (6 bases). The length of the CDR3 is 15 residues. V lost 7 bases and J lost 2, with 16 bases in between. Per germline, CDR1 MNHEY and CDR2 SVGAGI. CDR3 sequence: CASMGSDSPTDTQYF. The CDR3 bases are TGTGCCAGCATGGGTTCGGACAGCCCCACAGATACGCAGTATTTT.

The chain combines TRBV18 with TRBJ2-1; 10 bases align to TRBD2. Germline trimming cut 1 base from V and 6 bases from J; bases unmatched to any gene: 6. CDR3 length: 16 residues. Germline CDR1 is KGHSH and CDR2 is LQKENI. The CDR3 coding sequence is TGTGCCAGCTCACCACAAAGCGGGGGGGCGGGCAATGAGCAGTTCTTC. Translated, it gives CASSPQSGGAGNEQFF.

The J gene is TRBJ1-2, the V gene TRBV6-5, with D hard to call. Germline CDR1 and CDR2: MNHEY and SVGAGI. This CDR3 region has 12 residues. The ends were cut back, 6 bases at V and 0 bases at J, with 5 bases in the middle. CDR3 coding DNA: TGTGCCAGCAGGGCAGCTAACTATGGCTACACCTTC. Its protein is CASRAANYGYTF.

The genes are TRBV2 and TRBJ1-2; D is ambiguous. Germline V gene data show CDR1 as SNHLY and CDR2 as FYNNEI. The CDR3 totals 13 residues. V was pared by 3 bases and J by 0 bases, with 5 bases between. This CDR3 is CASSDAANYGYTF. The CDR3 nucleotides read TGTGCCAGCAGTGACGCAGCTAACTATGGCTACACCTTC.

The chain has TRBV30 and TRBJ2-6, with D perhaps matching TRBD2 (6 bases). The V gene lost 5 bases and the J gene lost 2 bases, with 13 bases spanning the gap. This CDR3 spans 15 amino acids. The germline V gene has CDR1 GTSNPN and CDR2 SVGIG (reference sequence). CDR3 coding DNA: TGTGCCTGGGCCTCCGGGGGTACTGGGGCCAACGTCCTGACTTTC. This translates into CAWASGGTGANVLTF.

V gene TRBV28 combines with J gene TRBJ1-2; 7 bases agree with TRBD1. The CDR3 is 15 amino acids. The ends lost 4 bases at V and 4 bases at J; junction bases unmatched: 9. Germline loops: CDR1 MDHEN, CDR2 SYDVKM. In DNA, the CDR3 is TGTGCCAGCAGTTCCCCGACAGGGAGCTTCTATGGCTACACCTTC. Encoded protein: CASSSPTGSFYGYTF.

The CDR3 DNA is TGTGCCAGCTCACCTGGACAGGGCTCTGGAAACACCATATATTTT. Protein: CASSPGQGSGNTIYF. The chain couples TRBV18 to TRBJ1-3, with 8 bases that match TRBD1. CDR1 and CDR2 (germline): KGHSH, LQKENI. V trimming: 3 bases; J trimming: 0 bases; junction bases outside the gene matches: 1. This CDR3 comprises 15 residues.

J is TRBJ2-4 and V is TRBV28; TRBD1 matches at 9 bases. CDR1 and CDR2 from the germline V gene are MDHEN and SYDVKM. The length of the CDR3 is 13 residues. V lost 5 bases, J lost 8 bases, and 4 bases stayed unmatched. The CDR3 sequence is CASSHDRGDIQYF. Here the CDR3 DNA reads TGTGCCAGCAGTCACGACAGGGGGGACATTCAGTACTTC.

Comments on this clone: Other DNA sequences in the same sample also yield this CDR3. CDR3 DNA sequence: TGTGCCAGCTCCCACTACGAGCAGTACTTC. It yields the protein CASSHYEQYF. The chain carries TRBV28 and TRBJ2-7; D gene ambiguous. Germline assignment: CDR1 MDHEN and CDR2 SYDVKM. Trimming cost V 8 bases and J 3 bases, with 5 bases left between them. CDR3 size: 10 residues.

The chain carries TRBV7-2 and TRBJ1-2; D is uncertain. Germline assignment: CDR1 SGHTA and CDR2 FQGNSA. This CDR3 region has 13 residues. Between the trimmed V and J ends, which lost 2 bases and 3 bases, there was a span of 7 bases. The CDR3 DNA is TGTGCCAGCAGCTTAAACACAGACTATGGCTACACCTTC. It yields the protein CASSLNTDYGYTF. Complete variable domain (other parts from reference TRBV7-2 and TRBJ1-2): GAGVSQSPSNKVTEKGKDVELRCDPISGHTALYWYRQSLGQGLEFLIYFQGNSAPDKSGLPSDRFSAERTGGSVSTLTIQRTQQEDSAVYLCASSLNTDYGYTFGSGTRLTVV.

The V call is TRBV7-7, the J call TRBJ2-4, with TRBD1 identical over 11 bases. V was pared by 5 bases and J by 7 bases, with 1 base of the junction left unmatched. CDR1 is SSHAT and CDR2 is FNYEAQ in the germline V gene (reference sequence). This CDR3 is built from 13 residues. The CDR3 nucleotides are TGTGCCAGCAGCCGGGACAGGGGGAACATTCAGTACTTC. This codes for CASSRDRGNIQYF.

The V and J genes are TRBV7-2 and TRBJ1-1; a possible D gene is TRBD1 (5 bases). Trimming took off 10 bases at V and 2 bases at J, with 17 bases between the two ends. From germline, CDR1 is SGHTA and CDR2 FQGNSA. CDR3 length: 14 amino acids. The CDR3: CATSGDPSNTEAFF. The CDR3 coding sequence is TGTGCCACCTCGGGGGACCCCTCTAACACTGAAGCTTTCTTT.

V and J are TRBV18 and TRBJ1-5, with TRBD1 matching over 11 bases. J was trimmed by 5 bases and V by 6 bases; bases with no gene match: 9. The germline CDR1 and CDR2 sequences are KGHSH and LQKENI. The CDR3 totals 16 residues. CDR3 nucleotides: TGTGCCAGCTCCTCCAGGACAGGGGGCCTCTATCAGCCCCAGCATTTT. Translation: CASSSRTGGLYQPQHF.

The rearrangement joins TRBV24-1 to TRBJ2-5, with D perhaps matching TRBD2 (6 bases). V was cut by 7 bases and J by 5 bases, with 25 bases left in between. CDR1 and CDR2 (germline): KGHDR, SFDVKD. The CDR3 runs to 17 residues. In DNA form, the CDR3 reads TGTGCCACCAGACGGAGATTACGAAGGGGAGGTAGGGAGACCCAGTACTTC. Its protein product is CATRRRLRRGGRETQYF.

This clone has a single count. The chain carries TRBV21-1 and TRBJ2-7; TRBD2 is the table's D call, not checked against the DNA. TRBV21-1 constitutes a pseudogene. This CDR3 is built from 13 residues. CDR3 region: CASSKGPRAEQYF. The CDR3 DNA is TGTGCCAGCAGCAAAGGTCCGCGGGCCGAGCAGTACTTC.

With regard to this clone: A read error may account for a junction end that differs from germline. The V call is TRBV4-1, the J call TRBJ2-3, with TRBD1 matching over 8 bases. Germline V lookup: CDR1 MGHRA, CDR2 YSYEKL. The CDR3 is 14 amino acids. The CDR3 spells CASRQGQGSDTQYF. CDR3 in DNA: TGCGCCAGCAGACAAGGACAGGGTTCGGATACGCAGTATTTT.

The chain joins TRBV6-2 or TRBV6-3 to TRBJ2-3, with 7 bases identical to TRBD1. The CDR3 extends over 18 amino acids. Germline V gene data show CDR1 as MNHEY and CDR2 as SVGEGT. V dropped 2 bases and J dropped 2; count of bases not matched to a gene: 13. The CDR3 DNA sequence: TGTGCCAGCAGTTACCTGGGAATCGACAGGGCTTTCACAGATACGCAGTATTTT. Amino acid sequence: CASSYLGIDRAFTDTQYF.

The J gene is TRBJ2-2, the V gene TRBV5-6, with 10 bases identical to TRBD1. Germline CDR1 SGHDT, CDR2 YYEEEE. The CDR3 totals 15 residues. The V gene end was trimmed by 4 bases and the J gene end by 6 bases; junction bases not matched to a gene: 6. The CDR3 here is CASSEWTGGSGELFF. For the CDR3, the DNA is TGTGCCAGCAGCGAGTGGACAGGGGGGTCCGGGGAGCTGTTTTTT.